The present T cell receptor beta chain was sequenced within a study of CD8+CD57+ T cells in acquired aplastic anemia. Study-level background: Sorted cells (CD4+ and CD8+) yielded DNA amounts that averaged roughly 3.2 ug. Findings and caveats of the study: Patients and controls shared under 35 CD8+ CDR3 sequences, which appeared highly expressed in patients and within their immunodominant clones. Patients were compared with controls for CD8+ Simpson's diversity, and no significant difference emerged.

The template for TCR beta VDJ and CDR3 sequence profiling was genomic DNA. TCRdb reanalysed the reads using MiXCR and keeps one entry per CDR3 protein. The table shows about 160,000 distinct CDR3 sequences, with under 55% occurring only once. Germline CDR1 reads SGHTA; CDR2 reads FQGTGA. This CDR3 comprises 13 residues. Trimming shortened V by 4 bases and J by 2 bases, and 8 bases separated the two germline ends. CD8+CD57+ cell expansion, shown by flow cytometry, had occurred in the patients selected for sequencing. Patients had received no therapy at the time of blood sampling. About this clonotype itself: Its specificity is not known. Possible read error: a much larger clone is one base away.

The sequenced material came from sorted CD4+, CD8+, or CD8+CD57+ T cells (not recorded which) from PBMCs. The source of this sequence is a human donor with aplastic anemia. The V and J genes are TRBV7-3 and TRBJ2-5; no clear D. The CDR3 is CASSSDTQETQYF. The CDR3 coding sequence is TGTGCCAGCAGCTCAGACACTCAAGAGACCCAGTACTTC.